This T cell receptor beta chain appears in the sequencing data of a study of blood T cell repertoires in COVID-19. Across the study: Acute-phase and convalescent COVID-19 samples originated in the United States, Italy and Spain.

Germline CDR1 SNHLY, CDR2 FYNNEI. This CDR3 has 16 amino acids. V dropped 2 bases and J dropped 7; count of bases not matched to a gene: 10. TCRdb's copy holds only in-frame clones and misses some; the assay was immunoSEQ multiplex PCR. The table shows some 310,000 clones, with around 90% occurring only once. The clonotype originates from a woman in her 30s with COVID-19, enrolled during active disease. Sequenced input: peripheral blood. This chain links TRBV2 with TRBJ1-4, with 7 bases identical to TRBD1. CDR3 region: CASSESHRGSGEKLFF. The CDR3 DNA follows: TGTGCCAGCAGTGAATCTCACAGGGGCTCGGGTGAAAAACTGTTTTTT.